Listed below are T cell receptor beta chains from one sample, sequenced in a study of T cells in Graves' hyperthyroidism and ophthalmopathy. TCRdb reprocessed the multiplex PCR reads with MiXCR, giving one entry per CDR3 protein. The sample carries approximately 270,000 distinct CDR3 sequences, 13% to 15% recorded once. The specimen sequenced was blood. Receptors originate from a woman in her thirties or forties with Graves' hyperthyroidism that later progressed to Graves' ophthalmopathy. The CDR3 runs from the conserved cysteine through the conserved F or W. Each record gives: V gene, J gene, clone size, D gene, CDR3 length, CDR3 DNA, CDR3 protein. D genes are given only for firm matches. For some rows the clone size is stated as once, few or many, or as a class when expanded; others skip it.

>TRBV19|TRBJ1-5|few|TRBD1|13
TGTGCCAGCCGACAGGGGGCCTTTGCGCCCTGGCATTTT
CASRQGAFAPWHF
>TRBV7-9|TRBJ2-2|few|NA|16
TGTGCCAGCAGCTCACGATCTGTCTCGAACGCCGGGGAGCTGTTTTTT
CASSSRSVSNAGELFF
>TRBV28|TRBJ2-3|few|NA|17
TGTGCCACCTCAAACAGGTTAGCGGAAGGACCCACAGATACGCAGTATTTT
CATSNRLAEGPTDTQYF
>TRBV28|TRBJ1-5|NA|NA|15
TGTGCCAGCAGCCCTACAAGCGGGAGGCGGGGTCATAAGCATTTT
CASSPTSGRRGHKHF
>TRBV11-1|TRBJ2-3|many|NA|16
TGTGCCAGCAGTTATTTCTCGGGAGTACTAACAGATACGCAGTATTTT
CASSYFSGVLTDTQYF
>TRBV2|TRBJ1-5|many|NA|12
TGTGCCAGCAGTGGAGAAAATCAGCCCCAGCATTTT
CASSGENQPQHF
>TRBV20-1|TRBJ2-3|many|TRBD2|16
TGCAGTGCGCCCTTTCCGGGACTAGCGGAAACAGATACGCAGTATTTT
CSAPFPGLAETDTQYF
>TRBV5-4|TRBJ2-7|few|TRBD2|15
TGTGCCAGCAGCGGCGGGACTAGCGGGGCCTACGAGCAGTACTTC
CASSGGTSGAYEQYF
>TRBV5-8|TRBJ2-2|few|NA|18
TGTGCCAGCAGCCCGCTTCGGGGGCGGGACAGATACACCGGGGAGCTGTTTTTT
CASSPLRGRDRYTGELFF
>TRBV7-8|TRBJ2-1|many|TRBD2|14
TGTGCCAGCACCCTTAGCGGGCTAACCCATGAGCAGTTCTTC
CASTLSGLTHEQFF
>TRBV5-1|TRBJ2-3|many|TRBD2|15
TGCGCCAGCAGTCCCCAACTAGCGGGCACAGATACGCAGTATTTT
CASSPQLAGTDTQYF
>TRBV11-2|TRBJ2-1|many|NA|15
TGTGCCAGCAGCCCCCGTTTAGTGCGGGGTACGTGGCAGTTCTTC
CASSPRLVRGTWQFF
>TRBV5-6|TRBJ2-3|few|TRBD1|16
TGTGCCAGCAGCTCCGCGGACAGGGCTAGCACAGATACGCAGTATTTT
CASSSADRASTDTQYF
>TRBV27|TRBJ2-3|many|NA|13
TGTGCCAGCAGTTTATCGGGGAGAGATACGCAGTATTTT
CASSLSGRDTQYF
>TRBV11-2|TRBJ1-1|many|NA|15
TGTGCCAGCAGCTCCGTCCTCAGGGGGAACACTGAAGCTTTCTTT
CASSSVLRGNTEAFF
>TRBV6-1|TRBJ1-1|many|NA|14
TGTGCCAGCAGTGAAGAACAACGTGCGACTGAAGCTTTCTTT
CASSEEQRATEAFF
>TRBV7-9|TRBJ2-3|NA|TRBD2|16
TGTGCCAGCAGCCGACGGGCTAGCGGGCACACAGATACGCAGTATTTT
CASSRRASGHTDTQYF
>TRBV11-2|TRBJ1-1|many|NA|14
TGTGCCAGCAGCTTAGAGGGGGTTAACACTGAAGCTTTCTTT
CASSLEGVNTEAFF
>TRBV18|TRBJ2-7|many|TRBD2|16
TGTGCCAGCTCACCGGAAAGCGGGAGGGTACGCTACGAGCAGTACTTC
CASSPESGRVRYEQYF
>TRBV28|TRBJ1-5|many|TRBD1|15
TGTGCCAGCAGCCGCGGGACAGCTAGCAATCAGCCCCAGCATTTT
CASSRGTASNQPQHF
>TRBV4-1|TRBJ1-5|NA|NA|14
TGCGCCAGCAGGCCAGGGGTAGGATTCCAGCCCCAGCATTTT
CASRPGVGFQPQHF
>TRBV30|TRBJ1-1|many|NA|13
TGTGCCTGGCCAGGGGAGGTGAACACTGAAGCTTTCTTT
CAWPGEVNTEAFF
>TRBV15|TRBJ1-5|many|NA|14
TGTGCCACCGGTACGGGGGGGAGCAATCAGCCCCAGCATTTT
CATGTGGSNQPQHF
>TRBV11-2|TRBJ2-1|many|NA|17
TGTGCCAGCAGCCAAACTACCGGGACAAACTCCTACAATGAGCAGTTCTTC
CASSQTTGTNSYNEQFF
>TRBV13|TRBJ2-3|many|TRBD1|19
TGTGCCAGCAGCCCGACTCGGGACAGGACAAGTTTTCGCACAGATACGCAGTATTTT
CASSPTRDRTSFRTDTQYF
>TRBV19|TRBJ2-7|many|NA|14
TGTGCCAGTACCATAGATTCGAGCTCCTACGAGCAGTACTTC
CASTIDSSSYEQYF
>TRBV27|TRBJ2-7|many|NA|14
TGTGCCAGCAGTTTATTCGGCAGGGGATACGAGCAGTACTTC
CASSLFGRGYEQYF
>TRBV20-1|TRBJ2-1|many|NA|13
TGCAGTGCTAGACTCCTAACCTACAATGAGCAGTTCTTC
CSARLLTYNEQFF
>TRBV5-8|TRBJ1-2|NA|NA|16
TGTGCCAGCAGCCCGCCGAGTTTTTGGGGGGGACGTGGCTACACCTTC
CASSPPSFWGGRGYTF